This entry describes one T cell receptor (beta chain). The data belong to a study of control samples from healthy donors and cancer patients. The repertoire was sequenced with immunoSEQ multiplex PCR; TCRdb's copy has only in-frame clones and lacks some. This table holds about 150,000 clones, about 86% found once. The receptor's source is a man between 18 and 35 years old in good health. Sequencing input: blood.

CDR3 sequence: CASSLVKGPNTEAFF. CDR3 in DNA: TGTGCCAGCAGCTTGGTTAAAGGGCCGAACACTGAAGCTTTCTTT. The chain is built from TRBV5-4 and TRBJ1-1; D uncertain. There are 15 residues in the CDR3. The V gene's germline CDR1 is SGHNT and CDR2 YYREEE (reference sequence). Trimming stripped 0 bases from V and 1 base from J, with 10 bases between.